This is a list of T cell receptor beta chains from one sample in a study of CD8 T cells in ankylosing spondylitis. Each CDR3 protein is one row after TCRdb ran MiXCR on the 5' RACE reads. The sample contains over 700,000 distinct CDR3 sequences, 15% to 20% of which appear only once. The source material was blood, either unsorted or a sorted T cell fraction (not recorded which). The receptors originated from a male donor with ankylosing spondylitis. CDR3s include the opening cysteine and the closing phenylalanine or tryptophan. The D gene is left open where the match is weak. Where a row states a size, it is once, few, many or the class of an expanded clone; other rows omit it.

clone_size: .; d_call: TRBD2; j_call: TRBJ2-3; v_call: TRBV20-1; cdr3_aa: CSASDGGEWADTQYF; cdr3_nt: TGCAGTGCTAGTGACGGGGGGGAGTGGGCAGATACGCAGTATTTT
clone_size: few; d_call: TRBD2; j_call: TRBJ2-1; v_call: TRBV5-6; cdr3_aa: CASSLRASGSSSEQFF; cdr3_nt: TGTGCCAGCAGCTTGAGGGCTAGCGGGAGTTCCTCTGAGCAGTTCTTC
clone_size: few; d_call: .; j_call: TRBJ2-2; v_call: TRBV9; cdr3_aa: CASSVGGTGELFF; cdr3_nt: TGTGCCAGCAGCGTAGGGGGCACCGGGGAGCTGTTTTTT
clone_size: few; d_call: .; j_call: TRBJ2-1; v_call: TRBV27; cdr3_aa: CASSLRDGHYNEQFF; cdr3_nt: TGTGCCAGCAGTTTGAGGGACGGCCACTACAATGAGCAGTTCTTC
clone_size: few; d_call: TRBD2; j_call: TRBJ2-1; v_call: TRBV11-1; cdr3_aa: CASSLGRGGRYNEQFF; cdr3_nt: TGTGCCAGCAGCTTAGGGCGGGGGGGACGCTACAATGAGCAGTTCTTC
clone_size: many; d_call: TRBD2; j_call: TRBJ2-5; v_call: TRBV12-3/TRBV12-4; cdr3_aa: CASSPSGEEGETQYF; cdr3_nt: TGTGCCAGCAGTCCAAGCGGGGAGGAGGGAGAGACCCAGTACTTC
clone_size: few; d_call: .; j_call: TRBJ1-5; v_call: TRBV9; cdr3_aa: CASSVGQFNQPQHF; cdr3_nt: TGTGCCAGCAGCGTCGGACAGTTCAATCAGCCCCAGCATTTT
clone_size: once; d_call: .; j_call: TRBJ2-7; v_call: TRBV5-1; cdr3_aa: CASSPEVPQLPYF; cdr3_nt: TGCGCCAGCAGCCCGGAGGTCCCCCAACTCCCGTACTTC
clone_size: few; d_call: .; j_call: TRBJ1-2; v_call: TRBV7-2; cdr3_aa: CASSLGFRVSEYGYTF; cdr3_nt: TGTGCCAGCAGCTTAGGTTTCAGGGTATCGGAATATGGCTACACCTTC
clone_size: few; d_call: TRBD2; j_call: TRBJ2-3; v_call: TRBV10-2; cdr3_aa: CASTMTRGVTDTQYF; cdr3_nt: TGCGCCAGCACCATGACCCGGGGGGTCACAGATACGCAGTATTTT